What follows are 5 T cell receptor beta chains derived from one specimen sequenced in a study of T-cell reconstitution after alpha-beta-depleted transplantation in children. It was with unique molecular identifiers that the TCRbeta library was prepared. A single record per CDR3 protein comes from TCRdb applying MiXCR to the PCR reads. Of about 640,000 distinct CDR3 sequences listed, around 16% are singletons. Material: PBMCs from the stem cell graft donor, obtained from the stem cell graft. The source is a human donor who donated a stem cell graft to a child with acute myeloid leukemia.

This clonotype was detected ten times or more. The V and J genes are TRBV4-3 and TRBJ1-4; D perhaps matches TRBD1 (6 bases). V was clipped by 0 bases and J by 5 bases, with 13 bases between them. Germline V CDR1 and CDR2: LGHNA, YSLEER. The CDR3 totals 16 residues. The CDR3 coding sequence is TGCGCCAGCAGCCAAGAAAGGACAGTGGGGAATGAAAAACTGTTTTTT. Amino acids: CASSQERTVGNEKLFF.

This clonotype was seen repeatedly, ten times or more. The chain carries TRBV29-1 and TRBJ2-7; TRBD1 is a possible D gene (6 bases). The germline gives CDR1 SQVTM, CDR2 ANQGSEA. The V and J ends lost 3 bases and 2 bases respectively, with 11 bases between them. CDR3 length: 13 residues. CDR3 residues: CSVEGQSTYEQYF. The CDR3 bases are TGCAGCGTTGAGGGACAATCGACCTACGAGCAGTACTTC.

This sequence joins TRBV4-1 and TRBJ1-1; D is undetermined. The CDR3 sequence is 14 residues long. V lost 2 bases and J 3 bases, leaving 10 bases between the germline ends. Germline V gene data show CDR1 as MGHRA and CDR2 as YSYEKL. The CDR3 nucleotides read TGCGCCAGCAGCCAATATAGGTCGGACACTGAAGCTTTCTTT. Protein: CASSQYRSDTEAFF.

This clonotype appeared many times. This chain links TRBV29-1 with TRBJ2-1; D is perhaps TRBD1 or TRBD2 (7 bases each). Germline V gene lookup returns CDR1 SQVTM and CDR2 ANQGSEA. Trimming removed 7 bases at V and 3 bases at J, with 16 bases between. The CDR3 consists of 14 residues. CDR3 nucleotides: TGCAGCGGGGAGGGGACAGCGAGCTACAATGAGCAGTTCTTC. Amino acid sequence: CSGEGTASYNEQFF.

This clonotype showed up many times. This chain connects TRBV6-1 to TRBJ2-1; TRBD1 aligns across 11 bases. V shed 2 bases and J 8 bases; nucleotides not matched to a gene: 11. The germline gives CDR1 MNHNS, CDR2 SASEGT. This CDR3 has 17 residues. Here the CDR3 DNA reads TGTGCCAGCAGTGAAACACCTCCGGGACAGGGGGTCGATGAGCAGTTCTTC. Its protein product is CASSETPPGQGVDEQFF.